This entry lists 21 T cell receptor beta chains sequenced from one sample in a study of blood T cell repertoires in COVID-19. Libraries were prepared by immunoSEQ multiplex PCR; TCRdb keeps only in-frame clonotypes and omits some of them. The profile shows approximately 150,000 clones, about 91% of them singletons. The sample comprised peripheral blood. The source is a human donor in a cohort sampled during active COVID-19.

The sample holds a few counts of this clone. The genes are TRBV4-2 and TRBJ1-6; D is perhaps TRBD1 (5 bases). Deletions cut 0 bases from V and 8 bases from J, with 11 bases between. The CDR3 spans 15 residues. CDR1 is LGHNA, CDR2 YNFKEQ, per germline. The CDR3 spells CASSQEEGSDSPLHF. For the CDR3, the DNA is TGTGCCAGCAGCCAAGAGGAGGGGTCCGATTCACCCCTCCACTTT.

The chain's CDR3 is CASSQLDRGFGYTF. CDR3 nucleotide sequence: TGTGCCAGCAGCCAGTTAGACAGGGGATTTGGCTACACCTTC. The genes are TRBV3-1 (or the pseudogene TRBV3-2) and TRBJ1-2, with TRBD1 matching over 8 bases. CDR1 is LGHDT, CDR2 YNNKEL, per germline (reference sequence). V was pared by 3 bases and J by 7 bases, with 7 bases of the junction left unmatched. The CDR3 sequence is 14 residues long.

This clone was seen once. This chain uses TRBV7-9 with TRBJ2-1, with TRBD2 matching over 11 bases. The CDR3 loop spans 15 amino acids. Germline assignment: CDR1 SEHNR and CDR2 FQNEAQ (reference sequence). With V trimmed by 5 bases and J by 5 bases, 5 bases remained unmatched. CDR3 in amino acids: CASSTLAGADNEQFF. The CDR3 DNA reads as TGTGCCAGCAGCACACTAGCGGGGGCGGACAATGAGCAGTTCTTC.

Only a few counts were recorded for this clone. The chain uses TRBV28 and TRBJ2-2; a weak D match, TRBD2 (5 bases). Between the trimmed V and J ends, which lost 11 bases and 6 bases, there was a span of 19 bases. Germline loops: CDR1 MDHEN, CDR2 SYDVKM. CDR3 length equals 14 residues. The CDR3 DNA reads TGTGCCGGTCAAGAGGGTCGGTTTGCCGGGGAGCTGTTTTTT. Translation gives CAGQEGRFAGELFF.

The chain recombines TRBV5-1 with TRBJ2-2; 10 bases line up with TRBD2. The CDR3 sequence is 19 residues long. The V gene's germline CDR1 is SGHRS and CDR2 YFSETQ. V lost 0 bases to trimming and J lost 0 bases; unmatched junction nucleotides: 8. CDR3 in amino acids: CASSLEVAGGPPNTGELFF. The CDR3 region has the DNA TGCGCCAGCAGCTTGGAGGTAGCGGGGGGTCCTCCGAACACCGGGGAGCTGTTTTTT.

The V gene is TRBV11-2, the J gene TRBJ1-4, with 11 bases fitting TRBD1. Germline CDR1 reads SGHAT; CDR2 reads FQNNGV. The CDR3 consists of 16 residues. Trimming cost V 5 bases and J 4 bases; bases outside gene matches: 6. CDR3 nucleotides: TGTGCCAGCAGCCCCGGACAGGGGGCAGGTAATGAAAAACTGTTTTTT. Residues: CASSPGQGAGNEKLFF. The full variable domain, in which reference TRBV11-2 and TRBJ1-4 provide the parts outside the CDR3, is EAGVAQSPRYKIIEKRQSVAFWCNPISGHATLYWYQQILGQGPKLLIQFQNNGVVDDSQLPKDRFSAERLKGVDSTLKIQPAKLEDSAVYLCASSPGQGAGNEKLFFGSGTQLSVL.

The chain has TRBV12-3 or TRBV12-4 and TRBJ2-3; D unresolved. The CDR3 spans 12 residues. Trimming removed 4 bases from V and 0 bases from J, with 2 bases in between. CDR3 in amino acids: CASSSSTDTQYF. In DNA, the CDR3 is TGTGCCAGCAGTTCAAGCACAGATACGCAGTATTTT.

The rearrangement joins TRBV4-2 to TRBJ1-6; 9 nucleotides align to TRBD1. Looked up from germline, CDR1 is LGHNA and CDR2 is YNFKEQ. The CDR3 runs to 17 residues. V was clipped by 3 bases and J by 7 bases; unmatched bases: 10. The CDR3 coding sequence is TGTGCCAGCAGCCATGATGGGGGGACAGGGAGAAATTCACCCCTCCACTTT. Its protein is CASSHDGGTGRNSPLHF.

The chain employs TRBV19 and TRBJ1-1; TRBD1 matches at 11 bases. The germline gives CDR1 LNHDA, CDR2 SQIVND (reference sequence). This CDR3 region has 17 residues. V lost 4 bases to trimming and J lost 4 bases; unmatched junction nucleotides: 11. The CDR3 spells CASSKSFRDRGGTEAFF. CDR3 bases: TGTGCCAGTAGTAAATCTTTCCGGGACAGGGGGGGCACTGAAGCTTTCTTT. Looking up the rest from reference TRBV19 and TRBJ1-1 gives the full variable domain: DGGITQSPKYLFRKEGQNVTLSCEQNLNHDAMYWYRQDPGQGLRLIYYSQIVNDFQKGDIAEGYSVSREKKESFPLTVTSAQKNPTAFYLCASSKSFRDRGGTEAFFGQGTRLTVV.

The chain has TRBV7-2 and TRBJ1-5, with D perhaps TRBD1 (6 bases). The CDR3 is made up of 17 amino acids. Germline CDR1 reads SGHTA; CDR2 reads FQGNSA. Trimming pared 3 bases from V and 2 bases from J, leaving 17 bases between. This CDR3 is CASSFGGAQGGNQPQHF. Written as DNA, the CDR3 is TGTGCCAGCAGCTTCGGGGGGGCGCAGGGTGGCAATCAGCCCCAGCATTTT.

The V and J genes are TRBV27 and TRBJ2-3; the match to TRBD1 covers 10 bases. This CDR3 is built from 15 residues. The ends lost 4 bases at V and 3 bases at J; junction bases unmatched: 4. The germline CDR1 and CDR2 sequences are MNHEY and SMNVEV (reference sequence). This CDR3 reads CASSSGQGLTDTQYF. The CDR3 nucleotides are TGTGCCAGCAGTTCGGGACAGGGGCTAACAGATACGCAGTATTTT.

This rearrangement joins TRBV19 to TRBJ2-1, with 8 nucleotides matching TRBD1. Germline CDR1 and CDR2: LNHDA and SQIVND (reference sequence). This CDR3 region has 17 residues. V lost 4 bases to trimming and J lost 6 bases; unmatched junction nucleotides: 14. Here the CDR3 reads CASSSRTGLVEGNEQFF. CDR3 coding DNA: TGTGCCAGTAGTAGCCGGACAGGGCTCGTGGAGGGCAATGAGCAGTTCTTC. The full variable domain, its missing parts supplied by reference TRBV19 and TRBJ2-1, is DGGITQSPKYLFRKEGQNVTLSCEQNLNHDAMYWYRQDPGQGLRLIYYSQIVNDFQKGDIAEGYSVSREKKESFPLTVTSAQKNPTAFYLCASSSRTGLVEGNEQFFGPGTRLTVL.

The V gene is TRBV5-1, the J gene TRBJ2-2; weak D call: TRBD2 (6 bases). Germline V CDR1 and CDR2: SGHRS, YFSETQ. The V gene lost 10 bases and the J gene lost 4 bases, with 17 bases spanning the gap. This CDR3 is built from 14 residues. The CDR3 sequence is CADGVGGGTGELFF. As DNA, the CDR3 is TGCGCCGACGGGGTGGGGGGAGGCACCGGGGAGCTGTTTTTT. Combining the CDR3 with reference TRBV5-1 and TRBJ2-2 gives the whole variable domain KAGVTQTPRYLIKTRGQQVTLSCSPISGHRSVSWYQQTPGQGLQFLFEYFSETQRNKGNFPGRFSGRQFSNSRSEMNVSTLELGDSALYLCADGVGGGTGELFFGEGSRLTVL.

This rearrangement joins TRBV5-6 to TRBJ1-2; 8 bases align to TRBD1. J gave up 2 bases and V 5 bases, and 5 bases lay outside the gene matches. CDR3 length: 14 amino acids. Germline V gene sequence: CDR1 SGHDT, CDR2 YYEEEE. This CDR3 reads CASRFAGGNYGYTF. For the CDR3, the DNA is TGTGCCAGCAGATTCGCAGGGGGCAACTATGGCTACACCTTC.

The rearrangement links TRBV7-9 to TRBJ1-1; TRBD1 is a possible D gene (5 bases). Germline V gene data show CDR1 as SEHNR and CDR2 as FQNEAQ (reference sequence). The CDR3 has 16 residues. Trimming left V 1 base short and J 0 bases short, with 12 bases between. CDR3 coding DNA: TGTGCCAGCAGCTTAGAAGGCGTCAGGGTGAACACTGAAGCTTTCTTT. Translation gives CASSLEGVRVNTEAFF.

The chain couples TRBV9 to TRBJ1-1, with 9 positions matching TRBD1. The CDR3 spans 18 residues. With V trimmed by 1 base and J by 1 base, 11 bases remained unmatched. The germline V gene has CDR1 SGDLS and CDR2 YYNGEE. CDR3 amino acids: CASSVKPRTGAGNTEAFF. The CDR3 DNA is TGTGCCAGCAGCGTAAAACCCCGGACAGGGGCAGGGAACACTGAAGCTTTCTTT.

CDR3 coding DNA: TGTGCCAGCAGCTCAAGGACCCGGGACAGCTACGAGCAGTACTTC. Amino acids: CASSSRTRDSYEQYF. The V and J genes are TRBV13 and TRBJ2-7; 7 bases match TRBD1. CDR3 length: 15 residues. Germline loops: CDR1 PRHDT, CDR2 FYEKMQ (reference sequence). V dropped 4 bases and J dropped 3; count of bases not matched to a gene: 9.

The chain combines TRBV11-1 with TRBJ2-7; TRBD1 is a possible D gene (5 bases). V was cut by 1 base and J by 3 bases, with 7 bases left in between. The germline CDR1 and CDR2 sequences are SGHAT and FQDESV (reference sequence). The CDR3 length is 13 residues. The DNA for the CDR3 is TGTGCCAGCAGCTTAGGACAGTACTACGAGCAGTACTTC. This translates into CASSLGQYYEQYF.

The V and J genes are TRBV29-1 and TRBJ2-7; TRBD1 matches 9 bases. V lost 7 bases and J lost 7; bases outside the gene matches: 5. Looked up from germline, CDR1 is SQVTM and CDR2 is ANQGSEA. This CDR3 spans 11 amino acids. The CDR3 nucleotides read TGCAGCGGGGGGACAGGGCGGGAGCAGTACTTC. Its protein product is CSGGTGREQYF.

In nucleotides, the CDR3 is TGCGCCAGCAGCTTGGAGAGGCAGGGCTATGGCTACACCTTC. Amino acids: CASSLERQGYGYTF. The genes are TRBV5-1 and TRBJ1-2; TRBD1 is a possible D gene (5 bases). V gave up 0 bases and J gave up 4 bases, with 10 bases separating them. The germline V gene has CDR1 SGHRS and CDR2 YFSETQ. This CDR3 contains 14 residues.

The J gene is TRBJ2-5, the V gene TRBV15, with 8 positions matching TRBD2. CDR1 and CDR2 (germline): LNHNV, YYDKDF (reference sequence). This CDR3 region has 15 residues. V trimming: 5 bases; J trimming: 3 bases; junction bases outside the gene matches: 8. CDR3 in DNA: TGTGCCACCAGCGATGGGAGCGGGGGAGAAGAGACCCAGTACTTC. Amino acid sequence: CATSDGSGGEETQYF.